These T cell receptor beta chains were read from a single sample in a study of OX40 agonist ivuxolimab in advanced cancers. Here immunoSEQ multiplex PCR was the method, and the copy in TCRdb shows in-frame clones only, minus some. The sample lists about 58,000 clones; approximately 88% were seen once. This specimen consisted of CD4+ or CD8+ T cells sorted from blood, obtained in a trial of the OX40 agonist ivuxolimab. These receptors all come from an adult with an advanced solid tumor such as melanoma, head and neck, liver or kidney cancer. CDR3s include the opening cysteine and the closing phenylalanine or tryptophan. A D gene is named only where the DNA matches it firmly.

v_gene	d_gene	j_gene	CDR3aa
TRBV5-4	NA	TRBJ2-7	CASSLEDTSYEQYF
TRBV6-6	NA	TRBJ2-2	CASSSYENTGELFF
TRBV7-9	NA	TRBJ1-2	CASSFDSSNYGYTF
TRBV11-2	NA	TRBJ2-7	CASSLNGAGSSYEQYF
TRBV28	NA	TRBJ2-2	CASTDLPGELFF
TRBV11-2	NA	TRBJ2-7	CASSVNRYYEQYF
TRBV20-1	NA	TRBJ2-1	CSARGVGEQFF
TRBV28	NA	TRBJ1-4	CASSSAGATNEKLFF
TRBV5-1	NA	TRBJ2-5	CASSPSGLETQYF
TRBV19	NA	TRBJ1-4	CASSRLSRPEAEKLFF
TRBV5-1	TRBD1	TRBJ1-4	CASSKGQGAGEKLFF
TRBV27	NA	TRBJ1-1	CASSSITDEAFF
TRBV6-5	NA	TRBJ1-1	CASSPQGTEAFF
TRBV2	NA	TRBJ2-2	CASSELASTGELFF
TRBV29-1	NA	TRBJ1-4	CSVEGPPPGGLFF
TRBV7-9	NA	TRBJ2-5	CASSPFETQYF
TRBV5-1	TRBD1	TRBJ2-5	CASSNRDRGSETQYF
TRBV2	NA	TRBJ2-3	CASSPGGDTQYF
TRBV6-4	TRBD1	TRBJ2-3	CASSDGTGGTDTQYF
TRBV19	NA	TRBJ2-7	CASSSDPQGRWNEQYF
TRBV11-1	TRBD2	TRBJ2-1	CASSPMWGGSNEQFF
TRBV28	TRBD1	TRBJ2-7	CASFTGTGYEQYF
TRBV11-2	TRBD1	TRBJ2-3	CASSLGTGTQYF
TRBV19	NA	TRBJ1-3	CASSTMSSGNTIYF
TRBV6-5	TRBD1	TRBJ2-1	CASSTGTGYNEQFF
TRBV7-9	NA	NA	CASSLEAGLEQYF
TRBV6-6	NA	TRBJ2-5	CASTSGQETQYF
TRBV29-1	TRBD1	TRBJ1-5	CSVSVGQGDQPQHF
TRBV30	NA	TRBJ2-1	CAWRDSYNEQFF
TRBV6-1	NA	TRBJ2-5	CASNSGDQETQYF
TRBV14	NA	TRBJ1-1	CASSQDTGIEAFF
TRBV6-6	NA	TRBJ2-2	CASSYGPRRNTGELFF
TRBV7-9	TRBD2	TRBJ2-5	CASSYRTSLSGWETQYF
TRBV6-6	NA	TRBJ2-7	CASSYSGPPGYEQYF
TRBV7-2	NA	TRBJ2-2	CASSLGVDTGELFF
TRBV7-2	TRBD2	TRBJ2-5	CASSSPAGGETQYF
TRBV11-1	NA	NA	CASSFGRTASYEQYF
TRBV2	TRBD1	TRBJ1-2	CAIGTGHGYGYTF
TRBV28	NA	TRBJ1-4	CASRPTSGRSREKLFF
TRBV18	NA	TRBJ1-1	CASSPQVTVNTEAFF
TRBV7-9	TRBD2	TRBJ2-1	CASSVDGLDGREQFF